The source of this T cell receptor (beta chain) is a study of T-cell memory formation after mild COVID-19. Between the trimmed V and J ends, which lost 4 bases and 5 bases, there was a span of 15 bases. CDR3 length: 14 residues. Germline lookup yields CDR1 SGHRS and CDR2 YFSETQ. In TCRdb, the 5' RACE reads were re-called with MiXCR into one record per CDR3 protein. Of 250,000 to 300,000 distinct CDR3 sequences listed, around 15% are singletons. Study-wide findings and caveats: Within pre-infection memory, some responding clones were found, suggesting cross-reactive memory joined.

In its sample, this clonotype was seen a few times. The antigen is not known. The rearrangement uses TRBV5-1 and TRBJ2-5; D remains ambiguous. Sequenced: PBMCs or a T cell subset sorted from them (not recorded which). The receptor comes from a man aged 18 to 29 who had mild COVID-19 (a few samples of this study predate the infection). Cell type and time point are not known. The CDR3 sequence: CASSPVSGSETQYF. The CDR3 DNA is TGCGCCAGCAGCCCCGTTTCGGGCTCGGAGACCCAGTACTTC.